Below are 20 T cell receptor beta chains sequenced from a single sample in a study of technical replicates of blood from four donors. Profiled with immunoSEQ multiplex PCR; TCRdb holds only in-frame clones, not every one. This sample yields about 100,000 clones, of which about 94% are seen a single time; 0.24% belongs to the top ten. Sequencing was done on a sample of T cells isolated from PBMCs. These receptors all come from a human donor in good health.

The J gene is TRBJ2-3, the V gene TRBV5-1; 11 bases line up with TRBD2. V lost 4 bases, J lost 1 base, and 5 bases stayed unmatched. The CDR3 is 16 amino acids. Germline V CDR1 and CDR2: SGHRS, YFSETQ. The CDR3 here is CASSQETSGGTDTQYF. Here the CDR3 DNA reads TGCGCCAGCAGCCAAGAGACTAGCGGGGGCACAGATACGCAGTATTTT.

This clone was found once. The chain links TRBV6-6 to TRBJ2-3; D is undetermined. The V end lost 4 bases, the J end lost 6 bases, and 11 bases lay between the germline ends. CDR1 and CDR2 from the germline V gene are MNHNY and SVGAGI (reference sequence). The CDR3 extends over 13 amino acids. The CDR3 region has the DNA TGTGCCAGCAGTTCTCCGTCACGGGATACGCAGTATTTT. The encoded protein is CASSSPSRDTQYF.

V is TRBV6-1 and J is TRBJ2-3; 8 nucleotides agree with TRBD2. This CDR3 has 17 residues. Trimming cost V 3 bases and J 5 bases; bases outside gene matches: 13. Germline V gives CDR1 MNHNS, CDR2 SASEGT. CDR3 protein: CASSEGRILAVGDTQYF. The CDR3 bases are TGTGCCAGCAGTGAGGGTCGAATACTAGCGGTGGGAGATACGCAGTATTTT.

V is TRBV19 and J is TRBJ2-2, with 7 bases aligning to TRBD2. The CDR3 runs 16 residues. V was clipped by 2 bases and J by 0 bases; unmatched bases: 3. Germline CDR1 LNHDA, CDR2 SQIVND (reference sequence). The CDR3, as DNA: TGTGCCAGTAGTATAAGGGACTATTCGAACACCGGGGAGCTGTTTTTT. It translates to CASSIRDYSNTGELFF.

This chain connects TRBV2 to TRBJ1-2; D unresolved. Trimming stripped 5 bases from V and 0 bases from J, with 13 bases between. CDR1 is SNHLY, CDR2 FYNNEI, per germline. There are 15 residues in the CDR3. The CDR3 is CASSRPGVSNYGYTF. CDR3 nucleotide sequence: TGTGCCAGCAGTAGGCCCGGGGTCTCTAACTATGGCTACACCTTC. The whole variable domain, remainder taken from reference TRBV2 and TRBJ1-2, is EPEVTQTPSHQVTQMGQEVILRCVPISNHLYFYWYRQILGQKVEFLVSFYNNEISEKSEIFDDQFSVERPDGSNFTLKIRSTKLEDSAMYFCASSRPGVSNYGYTFGSGTRLTVV.

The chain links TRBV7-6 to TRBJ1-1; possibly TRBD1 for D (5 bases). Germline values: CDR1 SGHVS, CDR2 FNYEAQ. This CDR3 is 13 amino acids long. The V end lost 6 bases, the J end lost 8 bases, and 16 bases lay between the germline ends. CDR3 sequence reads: CASSHGGGLEAFF. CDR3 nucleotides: TGTGCCAGCAGTCACGGGGGGGGACTAGAAGCTTTCTTT.

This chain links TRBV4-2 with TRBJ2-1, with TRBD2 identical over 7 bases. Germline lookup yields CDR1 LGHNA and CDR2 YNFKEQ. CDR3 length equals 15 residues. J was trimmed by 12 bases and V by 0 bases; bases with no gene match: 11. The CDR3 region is CASSQDKAQLARQFF. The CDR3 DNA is TGTGCCAGCAGCCAAGATAAGGCCCAACTAGCGCGGCAGTTCTTC.

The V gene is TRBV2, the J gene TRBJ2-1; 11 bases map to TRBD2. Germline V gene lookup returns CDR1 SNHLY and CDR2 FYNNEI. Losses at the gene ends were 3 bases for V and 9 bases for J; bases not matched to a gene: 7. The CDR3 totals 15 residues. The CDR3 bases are TGTGCCAGCAGTGACTTTAGCGGGAGGGCCTTTGAGCAGTTCTTC. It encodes CASSDFSGRAFEQFF. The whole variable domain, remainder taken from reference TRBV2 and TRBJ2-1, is EPEVTQTPSHQVTQMGQEVILRCVPISNHLYFYWYRQILGQKVEFLVSFYNNEISEKSEIFDDQFSVERPDGSNFTLKIRSTKLEDSAMYFCASSDFSGRAFEQFFGPGTRLTVL.

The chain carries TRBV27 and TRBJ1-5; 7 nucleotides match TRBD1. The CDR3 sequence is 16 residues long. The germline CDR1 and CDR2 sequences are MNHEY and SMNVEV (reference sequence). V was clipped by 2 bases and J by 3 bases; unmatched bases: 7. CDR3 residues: CASSLSGQVDNQPQHF. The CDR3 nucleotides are TGTGCCAGCAGTTTAAGCGGACAGGTCGACAATCAGCCCCAGCATTTT.

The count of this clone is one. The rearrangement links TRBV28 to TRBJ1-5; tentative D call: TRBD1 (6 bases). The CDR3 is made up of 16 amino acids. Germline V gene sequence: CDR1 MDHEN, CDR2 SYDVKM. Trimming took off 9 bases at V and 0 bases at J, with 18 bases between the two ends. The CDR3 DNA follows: TGTGCCAGTATAAGCGACAGGACGTATAGCAATCAGCCCCAGCATTTT. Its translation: CASISDRTYSNQPQHF.

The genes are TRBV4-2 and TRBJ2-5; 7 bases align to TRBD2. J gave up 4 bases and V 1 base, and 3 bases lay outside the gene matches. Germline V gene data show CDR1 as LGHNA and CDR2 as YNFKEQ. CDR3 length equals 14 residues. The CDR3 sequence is CASSQGGEGETQYF. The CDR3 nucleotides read TGTGCCAGCAGCCAAGGGGGGGAGGGAGAGACCCAGTACTTC.

CDR3 sequence reads: CASSIDHPTGLKAQHF. In nucleotides, the CDR3 is TGTGCCAGTAGTATAGATCATCCCACAGGGCTAAAGGCCCAGCATTTT. This chain links TRBV19 with TRBJ1-5; tentatively, D is TRBD1 (6 bases). Germline V lookup: CDR1 LNHDA, CDR2 SQIVND (reference sequence). This CDR3 region has 16 residues. V was pared by 0 bases and J by 11 bases, with 20 bases between.

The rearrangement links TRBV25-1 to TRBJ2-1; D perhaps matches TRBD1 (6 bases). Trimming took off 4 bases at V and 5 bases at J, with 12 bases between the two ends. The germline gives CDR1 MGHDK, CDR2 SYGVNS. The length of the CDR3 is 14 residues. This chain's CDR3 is CASSGRGSHNEQFF. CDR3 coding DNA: TGTGCCAGCAGTGGCAGGGGTTCCCACAATGAGCAGTTCTTC.

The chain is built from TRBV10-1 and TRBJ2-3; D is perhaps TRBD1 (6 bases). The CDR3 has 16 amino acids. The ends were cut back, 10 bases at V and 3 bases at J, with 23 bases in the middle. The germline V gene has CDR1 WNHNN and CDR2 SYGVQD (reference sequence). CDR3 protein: CATQETQGKTTDTQYF. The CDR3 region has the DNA TGCGCCACCCAAGAGACACAGGGTAAAACAACAGATACGCAGTATTTT.

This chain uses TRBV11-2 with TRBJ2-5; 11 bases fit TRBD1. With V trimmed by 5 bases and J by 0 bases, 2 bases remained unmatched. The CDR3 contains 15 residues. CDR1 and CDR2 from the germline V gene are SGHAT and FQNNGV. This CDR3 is CASSPGQGDQETQYF. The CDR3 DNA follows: TGTGCCAGCAGCCCGGGACAGGGGGACCAAGAGACCCAGTACTTC.

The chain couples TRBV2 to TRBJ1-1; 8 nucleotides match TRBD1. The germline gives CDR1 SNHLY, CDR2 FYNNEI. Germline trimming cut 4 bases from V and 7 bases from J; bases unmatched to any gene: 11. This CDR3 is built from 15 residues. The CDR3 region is CASSADRAVRHEAFF. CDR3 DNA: TGTGCCAGCAGTGCGGACAGGGCGGTGCGACATGAAGCTTTCTTT.

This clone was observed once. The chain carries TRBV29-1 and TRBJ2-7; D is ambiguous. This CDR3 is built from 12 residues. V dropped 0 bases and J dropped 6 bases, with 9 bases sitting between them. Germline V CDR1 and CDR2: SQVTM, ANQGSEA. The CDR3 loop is CSVEDPRGEQYF. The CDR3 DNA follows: TGCAGCGTTGAAGATCCGCGCGGCGAGCAGTACTTC.

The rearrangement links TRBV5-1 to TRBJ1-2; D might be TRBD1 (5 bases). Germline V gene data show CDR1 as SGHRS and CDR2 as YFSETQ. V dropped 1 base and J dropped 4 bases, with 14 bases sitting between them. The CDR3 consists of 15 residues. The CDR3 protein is CASSLRGNSSYGYTF. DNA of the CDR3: TGCGCCAGCAGCTTGCGGGGGAACAGCTCCTATGGCTACACCTTC.

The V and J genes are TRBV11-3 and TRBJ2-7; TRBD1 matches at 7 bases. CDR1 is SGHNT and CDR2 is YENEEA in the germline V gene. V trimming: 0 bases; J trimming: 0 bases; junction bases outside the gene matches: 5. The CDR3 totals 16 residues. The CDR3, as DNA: TGTGCCAGCAGCTTAGATTCAGACAGGGCCTCCTACGAGCAGTACTTC. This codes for CASSLDSDRASYEQYF.

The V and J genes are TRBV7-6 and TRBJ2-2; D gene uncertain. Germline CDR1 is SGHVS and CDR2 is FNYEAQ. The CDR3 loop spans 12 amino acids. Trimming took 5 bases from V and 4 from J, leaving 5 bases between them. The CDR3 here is CASSVRTGELFF. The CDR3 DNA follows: TGTGCCAGCAGCGTTCGCACCGGGGAGCTGTTTTTT.